A single sample is the source of the 10 T cell receptor beta chains below, sequenced in a study of T cell repertoires in cytomegalovirus infection. Their target antigens are unknown. A single record per CDR3 protein comes from TCRdb applying MiXCR to the reads. The sample includes just over 450,000 distinct CDR3 sequences, approximately 40% of them seen just once. The starting material was cultured PBMCs, obtained from culture after CMV antigen stimulation. These receptors came from a human donor in good health (CMV status not recorded). Some clones in this sample may be carry-over from other donors' samples.

The chain links TRBV7-9 to TRBJ2-3; D possibly uses TRBD1 or TRBD2 (5 bases each). Per germline, CDR1 SEHNR and CDR2 FQNEAQ (reference sequence). V was clipped by 5 bases and J by 6 bases, with 12 bases between them. The length of the CDR3 is 13 residues. CDR3 region: CASSGDQKDTQYF. The DNA of the CDR3 is TGTGCCAGCAGCGGGGACCAGAAGGATACGCAGTATTTT.

J is TRBJ2-6 and V is TRBV11-2; D is possibly TRBD1 or TRBD2 (6 bases each). Trimming took off 5 bases at V and 5 bases at J, with 25 bases between the two ends. Germline V gene data show CDR1 as SGHAT and CDR2 as FQNNGV. This CDR3 is built from 19 residues. The CDR3 loop is CASSPRGPGAATWANVLTF. CDR3 coding DNA: TGTGCCAGCAGCCCTCGGGGCCCGGGGGCGGCAACTTGGGCCAACGTCCTGACTTTC.

This clonotype was observed a handful of times. The V gene is TRBV9, the J gene TRBJ2-5, with 7 bases fitting TRBD2. Germline assignment: CDR1 SGDLS and CDR2 YYNGEE. The CDR3 length is 14 residues. Unmatched junction bases numbered 6, after V lost 5 bases and J lost 2 bases. The CDR3 bases are TGTGCCAGCAGTAGACTAGCAGAACAAGAGACCCAGTACTTC. Its protein is CASSRLAEQETQYF.

V and J are TRBV12-3 or TRBV12-4 and TRBJ2-5; D possibly uses TRBD1 or TRBD2 (5 bases each). The V and J ends lost 7 bases and 5 bases respectively, with 14 bases between them. This CDR3 contains 13 residues. The CDR3 sequence: CASTNRGAETQYF. The CDR3 region has the DNA TGTGCCAGCACCAACAGAGGGGCGGAGACCCAGTACTTC.

This clonotype has a handful of counts. The V call is TRBV6-1, the J call TRBJ1-1; D ambiguous. Per germline, CDR1 MNHNS and CDR2 SASEGT. CDR3 size: 14 residues. Trimming stripped 2 bases from V and 6 bases from J, with 13 bases between. CDR3 loop: CASSEIGSGAEAFF. CDR3 DNA: TGTGCCAGCAGTGAAATCGGGAGTGGCGCTGAAGCTTTCTTT.

V usage is TRBV12-3 or TRBV12-4 and J usage is TRBJ2-1; no clear D. The germline V and J ends were trimmed by 5 bases and 9 bases, with 14 bases remaining between them. This CDR3 spans 13 amino acids. CDR3 DNA: TGTGCCAGCAGTGAAAACCAGCTGGGTGAGCAGTTCTTC. Amino acids: CASSENQLGEQFF.

This chain links TRBV4-1 with TRBJ2-5; TRBD2 agrees at 9 bases. V gave up 1 base and J gave up 4 bases; unmatched junction bases: 7. The V gene's germline CDR1 is MGHRA and CDR2 YSYEKL. The CDR3 extends over 16 amino acids. For the CDR3, the DNA is TGCGCCAGCAGCCAAGGGGATAGCGGGAGAGGAGAGACCCAGTACTTC. Protein: CASSQGDSGRGETQYF.

This chain links TRBV7-9 with TRBJ1-1; tentatively, D is TRBD1 (5 bases). V was shortened by 4 bases and J by 10 bases, with 13 bases between the two germline ends. Germline CDR1 SEHNR, CDR2 FQNEAQ (reference sequence). The length of the CDR3 is 12 residues. The CDR3 sequence is CASSYLSGGAFF. The CDR3 DNA sequence: TGTGCCAGCAGCTACCTGTCCGGGGGAGCTTTCTTT.

The rearrangement uses TRBV5-1 and TRBJ2-3, with TRBD2 identical over 10 bases. Germline V lookup: CDR1 SGHRS, CDR2 YFSETQ. The V gene end was trimmed by 4 bases and the J gene end by 1 base; junction bases not matched to a gene: 6. The CDR3 sequence is 16 residues long. CDR3 in DNA: TGCGCCAGCAGCACCGGGACTAGCGTCGGCACAGATACGCAGTATTTT. It specifies CASSTGTSVGTDTQYF. Drawing the rest from reference TRBV5-1 and TRBJ2-3, the complete variable domain is KAGVTQTPRYLIKTRGQQVTLSCSPISGHRSVSWYQQTPGQGLQFLFEYFSETQRNKGNFPGRFSGRQFSNSRSEMNVSTLELGDSALYLCASSTGTSVGTDTQYFGPGTRLTVL.

This clonotype was seen a few times. This CDR3 reads CASSDNRDSDTQYF. The CDR3 nucleotides read TGTGCCAGCAGTGACAACAGGGACTCAGATACGCAGTATTTT. This rearrangement joins TRBV2 to TRBJ2-3, with D possibly called TRBD1 or TRBD2 (6 bases each). Trimming cost V 3 bases and J 4 bases, with 11 bases left between them. Germline CDR1 reads SNHLY; CDR2 reads FYNNEI. The CDR3 totals 14 residues.